These T cell receptor beta chains were read from a single sample in a study of blood T cell repertoires in COVID-19. Sequencing was performed with immunoSEQ multiplex PCR; in TCRdb, only in-frame clones are kept and a portion is missing. The table lists under 95,000 clones, over 80% of them singletons. Source material: peripheral blood. The receptors derive from a woman aged 50 to 60 with acute or convalescent COVID-19. CDR3s include the opening cysteine and the closing phenylalanine or tryptophan. The D gene is left open where the match is weak. Clone size is given for some rows only: seen once, a few or many times, or a class if the clone is expanded.

V: TRBV30; D: NA; size: NA; J: TRBJ1-1; CDR3: CAWTAGPNTEAFF; DNA: TGTGCCTGGACCGCGGGTCCGAACACTGAAGCTTTCTTT
V: TRBV29-1; D: TRBD1; size: NA; J: TRBJ1-6; CDR3: CSVKTGTGDIGPLHF; DNA: TGCAGCGTTAAAACCGGGACAGGTGATATTGGGCCCCTCCACTTT
V: TRBV27; D: NA; size: few; J: TRBJ1-1; CDR3: CAKRQPDTEAFF; DNA: TGTGCCAAGAGACAACCGGACACTGAAGCTTTCTTT
V: TRBV28; D: NA; size: NA; J: TRBJ2-1; CDR3: CASSTDMSSYNEQFF; DNA: TGTGCCAGCAGTACCGACATGAGCTCCTACAATGAGCAGTTCTTC
V: TRBV15; D: NA; size: NA; J: TRBJ2-5; CDR3: CATSRGGAGGSETQYF; DNA: TGTGCCACCAGCAGAGGGGGAGCGGGTGGGAGTGAGACCCAGTACTTC
V: TRBV3-1/TRBV3-2; D: TRBD2; size: NA; J: TRBJ2-7; CDR3: CASSSRTRTTEQYF; DNA: TGTGCCAGCAGCTCCCGGACTAGGACGACCGAGCAGTACTTC
V: TRBV5-1; D: NA; size: once; J: TRBJ2-3; CDR3: CASSGGTTDTQYF; DNA: TGCGCCAGCAGCGGTGGGACAACAGATACGCAGTATTTT
V: TRBV27; D: NA; size: NA; J: TRBJ1-1; CDR3: CASSPGTMNTEAFF; DNA: TGTGCCAGCAGTCCGGGGACTATGAACACTGAAGCTTTCTTT
V: TRBV10-3; D: TRBD1; size: NA; J: TRBJ1-2; CDR3: CAISDWPTGLSYGYTF; DNA: TGTGCCATCAGTGATTGGCCGACAGGGTTAAGCTATGGCTACACCTTC
V: TRBV21-1; D: NA; size: NA; J: TRBJ1-5; CDR3: CASRPHRGHNQPQHF; DNA: TGTGCCAGCAGGCCGCACAGGGGGCACAATCAGCCCCAGCATTTT
V: TRBV28; D: TRBD2; size: NA; J: TRBJ2-3; CDR3: CASTPTSGRRTDTQYF; DNA: TGTGCCAGCACCCCGACTAGCGGGCGGCGCACAGATACGCAGTATTTT
V: TRBV30; D: NA; size: NA; J: TRBJ2-2; CDR3: CAWSFSGELFF; DNA: TGTGCCTGGAGTTTCTCCGGGGAGCTGTTTTTT
V: TRBV28; D: NA; size: NA; J: TRBJ1-5; CDR3: CASIPGQGMQPQHF; DNA: TGTGCCAGCATCCCAGGGCAGGGTATGCAGCCCCAGCATTTT
V: TRBV5-5; D: NA; size: NA; J: TRBJ2-7; CDR3: CASSWAGEGEQYF; DNA: TGTGCCAGCAGCTGGGCAGGGGAAGGCGAGCAGTACTTC
V: TRBV6-1; D: NA; size: NA; J: TRBJ2-1; CDR3: CASSELRTNNEQFF; DNA: TGTGCCAGCAGTGAATTGAGGACTAACAATGAGCAGTTCTTC
V: TRBV7-9; D: NA; size: NA; J: TRBJ2-5; CDR3: CASSFGQNQETQYF; DNA: TGTGCCAGCAGCTTCGGACAGAATCAAGAGACCCAGTACTTC
V: TRBV5-5; D: NA; size: NA; J: TRBJ1-5; CDR3: CASSRTDNQPQHF; DNA: TGTGCCAGCAGCCGGACAGACAATCAGCCCCAGCATTTT
V: TRBV28; D: TRBD1; size: NA; J: TRBJ1-5; CDR3: CASSGGQVNQPQHF; DNA: TGTGCCAGCAGTGGAGGACAGGTCAATCAGCCCCAGCATTTT
V: TRBV2; D: TRBD1; size: NA; J: TRBJ1-6; CDR3: CASSERTGRDSPLHF; DNA: TGTGCCAGCAGTGAAAGGACAGGGAGAGACTCACCCCTCCACTTT
V: TRBV6-2/TRBV6-3; D: TRBD1; size: NA; J: TRBJ1-5; CDR3: CASSIPDRAQPQHF; DNA: TGTGCCAGCAGCATACCCGACAGGGCTCAGCCCCAGCATTTT
V: TRBV6-6; D: TRBD2; size: few; J: TRBJ2-1; CDR3: CASSSSGTRINEQFF; DNA: TGTGCCAGCAGTTCGTCCGGGACTAGGATAAATGAGCAGTTCTTC
V: TRBV5-8; D: NA; size: NA; J: TRBJ2-7; CDR3: CASSLAGFLYEQYF; DNA: TGTGCCAGCAGCTTGGCGGGTTTTCTCTACGAGCAGTACTTC
V: TRBV27; D: TRBD2; size: NA; J: TRBJ2-7; CDR3: CASSKTSGGLPYEQYF; DNA: TGTGCCAGCAGTAAGACTAGCGGGGGCCTCCCGTACGAGCAGTACTTC
V: TRBV7-6; D: TRBD2; size: NA; J: TRBJ2-1; CDR3: CASSLGTSGGSEQFF; DNA: TGTGCCAGCAGCTTGGGGACTAGCGGGGGGAGTGAGCAGTTCTTC
V: TRBV2; D: NA; size: NA; J: TRBJ1-6; CDR3: CASSPLGQNSPLHF; DNA: TGTGCCAGCAGTCCCCTCGGACAGAATTCACCCCTCCACTTT
V: TRBV19; D: NA; size: NA; J: TRBJ1-1; CDR3: CASSPQEAMNTEAFF; DNA: TGTGCCAGTAGTCCTCAAGAGGCCATGAACACTGAAGCTTTCTTT
V: TRBV7-3; D: NA; size: few; J: TRBJ1-1; CDR3: CASSYISNTEAFF; DNA: TGTGCCAGCAGCTACATATCGAACACTGAAGCTTTCTTT
V: TRBV28; D: NA; size: NA; J: TRBJ1-1; CDR3: CASRLRVGPAAEAFF; DNA: TGTGCCAGCAGGCTTCGGGTAGGCCCCGCCGCTGAAGCTTTCTTT
V: TRBV28; D: NA; size: NA; J: TRBJ1-5; CDR3: CASSNTYGGGEQPQHF; DNA: TGTGCCAGCAGTAATACCTACGGGGGGGGCGAGCAGCCCCAGCATTTT
V: TRBV6-4; D: TRBD2; size: NA; J: TRBJ2-3; CDR3: CASSEGLAGGPDTQYF; DNA: TGTGCCAGCAGTGAGGGACTAGCGGGGGGGCCAGATACGCAGTATTTT
V: TRBV30; D: NA; size: NA; J: TRBJ2-1; CDR3: CAWSVQGYEQFF; DNA: TGTGCCTGGAGTGTGCAGGGCTATGAGCAGTTCTTC
V: TRBV12-5; D: NA; size: few; J: TRBJ1-1; CDR3: CASGATGKGAFF; DNA: TGTGCTAGTGGCGCCACAGGGAAAGGAGCTTTCTTT
V: TRBV7-9; D: NA; size: once; J: TRBJ1-1; CDR3: CASSTIYRESAEAFF; DNA: TGTGCCAGCAGCACTATATACAGGGAATCGGCTGAAGCTTTCTTT
V: TRBV5-4; D: NA; size: NA; J: TRBJ2-1; CDR3: CASSSWGGLRNEQFF; DNA: TGTGCCAGCAGCTCCTGGGGGGGGCTCCGCAATGAGCAGTTCTTC
V: TRBV10-2; D: NA; size: NA; J: TRBJ1-1; CDR3: CASTPGRTEAFF; DNA: TGCGCCAGCACCCCAGGGCGGACTGAAGCTTTCTTT
V: TRBV24-1; D: NA; size: NA; J: TRBJ2-3; CDR3: CATEATGRLSTDTQYF; DNA: TGTGCCACCGAGGCTACAGGCAGATTAAGCACAGATACGCAGTATTTT
V: TRBV28; D: NA; size: NA; J: TRBJ1-6; CDR3: CASSLRRDDSPLHF; DNA: TGTGCCAGCAGTTTACGGCGGGACGATTCACCCCTCCACTTT
V: TRBV7-9; D: TRBD1; size: NA; J: TRBJ1-1; CDR3: CASSSGGLLAFF; DNA: TGTGCCAGCAGCTCAGGGGGGCTCCTAGCTTTCTTT
V: TRBV6-2/TRBV6-3; D: NA; size: once; J: TRBJ1-3; CDR3: CASSPTGSGNTIYF; DNA: TGTGCCAGCAGTCCAACGGGATCTGGAAACACCATATATTTT
V: TRBV29-1; D: TRBD1; size: NA; J: TRBJ1-1; CDR3: CSGLGQGSNEAFF; DNA: TGCAGCGGCCTGGGACAGGGAAGTAATGAAGCTTTCTTT
V: TRBV30; D: TRBD1; size: NA; J: TRBJ1-3; CDR3: CAWSIAGGSGNTIYF; DNA: TGTGCCTGGAGTATCGCAGGGGGCTCTGGAAACACCATATATTTT
V: TRBV5-1; D: TRBD2; size: NA; J: TRBJ2-3; CDR3: CASSLPGLASTDTQYF; DNA: TGCGCCAGCAGCTTGCCGGGACTAGCTTCCACAGATACGCAGTATTTT
V: TRBV7-9; D: TRBD1; size: NA; J: TRBJ1-3; CDR3: CASSFRQGLDTIYF; DNA: TGTGCCAGCAGCTTTCGACAGGGTCTGGACACCATATATTTT
V: TRBV29-1; D: NA; size: NA; J: TRBJ1-2; CDR3: CSVGVRWRGYGYTF; DNA: TGCAGCGTTGGAGTGAGATGGCGGGGGTATGGCTACACCTTC
V: TRBV2; D: TRBD2; size: once; J: TRBJ2-3; CDR3: CASRRLAGRADTQYF; DNA: TGTGCCAGCAGGAGACTAGCGGGAAGGGCAGATACGCAGTATTTT
V: TRBV28; D: NA; size: NA; J: TRBJ1-5; CDR3: CASRIDRNNQPQHF; DNA: TGTGCCAGCAGAATCGACAGGAACAATCAGCCCCAGCATTTT
V: TRBV4-2; D: TRBD2; size: once; J: TRBJ2-1; CDR3: CASKGLAGGGSYNEQFF; DNA: TGTGCCAGCAAGGGACTAGCGGGAGGGGGGTCCTACAATGAGCAGTTCTTC
V: TRBV19; D: TRBD1; size: NA; J: TRBJ1-1; CDR3: CASEGAEQLNTEAFF; DNA: TGTGCCAGTGAGGGGGCGGAACAGTTGAACACTGAAGCTTTCTTT
V: TRBV7-2; D: TRBD1; size: NA; J: TRBJ2-7; CDR3: CASSLSWDRGTYEQYF; DNA: TGTGCCAGCAGCTTATCTTGGGACAGGGGGACCTACGAGCAGTACTTC